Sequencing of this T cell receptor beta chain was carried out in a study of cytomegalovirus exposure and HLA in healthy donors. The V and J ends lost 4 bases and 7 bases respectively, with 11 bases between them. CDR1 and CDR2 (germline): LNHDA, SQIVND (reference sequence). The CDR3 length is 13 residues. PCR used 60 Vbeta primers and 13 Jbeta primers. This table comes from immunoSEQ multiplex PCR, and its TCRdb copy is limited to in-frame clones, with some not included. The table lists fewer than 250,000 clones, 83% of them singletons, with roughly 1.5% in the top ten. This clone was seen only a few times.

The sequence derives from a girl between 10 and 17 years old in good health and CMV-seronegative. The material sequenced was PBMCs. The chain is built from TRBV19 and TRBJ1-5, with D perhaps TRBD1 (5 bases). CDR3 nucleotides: TGTGCCAGTAGTAGGGGCCCCAACCAGCCCCAGCATTTT. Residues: CASSRGPNQPQHF.